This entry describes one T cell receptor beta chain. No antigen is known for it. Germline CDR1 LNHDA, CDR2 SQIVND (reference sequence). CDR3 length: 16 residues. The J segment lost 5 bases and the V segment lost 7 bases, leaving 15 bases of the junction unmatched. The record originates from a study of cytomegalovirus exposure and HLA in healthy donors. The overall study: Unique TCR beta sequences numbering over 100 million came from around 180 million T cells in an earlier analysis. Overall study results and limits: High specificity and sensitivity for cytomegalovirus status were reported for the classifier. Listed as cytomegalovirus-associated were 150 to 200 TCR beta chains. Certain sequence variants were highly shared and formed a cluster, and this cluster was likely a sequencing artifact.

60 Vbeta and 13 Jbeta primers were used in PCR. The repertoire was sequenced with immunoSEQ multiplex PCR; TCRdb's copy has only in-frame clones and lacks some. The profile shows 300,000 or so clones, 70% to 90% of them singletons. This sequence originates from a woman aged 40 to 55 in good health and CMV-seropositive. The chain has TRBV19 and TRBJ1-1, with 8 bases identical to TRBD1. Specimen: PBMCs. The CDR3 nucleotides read TGTGCCAGTAACCCGGCCAGGGGGCTGACGGTTACTGAAGCTTTCTTT. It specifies CASNPARGLTVTEAFF. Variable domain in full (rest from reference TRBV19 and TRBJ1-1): DGGITQSPKYLFRKEGQNVTLSCEQNLNHDAMYWYRQDPGQGLRLIYYSQIVNDFQKGDIAEGYSVSREKKESFPLTVTSAQKNPTAFYLCASNPARGLTVTEAFFGQGTRLTVV.